The rows below give T cell receptor beta chains drawn from one sample of a study of blood T cell repertoires in COVID-19. Here immunoSEQ multiplex PCR was the method, and the copy in TCRdb shows in-frame clones only, minus some. Among roughly 100,000 clones, almost 90% were seen once, and the ten largest hold approximately 3.7%. Sequencing was performed on peripheral blood. These receptors were obtained from a human donor in a cohort sampled during active COVID-19. CDR3s include the opening cysteine and the closing phenylalanine or tryptophan. Each record gives: clone size, D gene, J gene, V gene, CDR3 protein, CDR3 DNA. D genes are given only for firm matches. Where a row states a size, it is once, few, many or the class of an expanded clone; other rows omit it.

clone_size: NA
d_call: NA
j_call: TRBJ2-3
v_call: TRBV5-1
cdr3_aa: CASSLSSGSTDTQYF
cdr3_nt: TGCGCCAGCAGCTTGTCTTCAGGGAGCACAGATACGCAGTATTTT

clone_size: NA
d_call: NA
j_call: TRBJ2-7
v_call: TRBV19
cdr3_aa: CASTADYRAHEQYF
cdr3_nt: TGTGCCAGTACCGCAGACTATCGAGCCCACGAGCAGTACTTC

clone_size: NA
d_call: TRBD1
j_call: TRBJ2-7
v_call: TRBV4-1
cdr3_aa: CASSHGQGTTLNEQYF
cdr3_nt: TGCGCCAGCAGCCATGGACAGGGGACTACCCTAAACGAGCAGTACTTC

clone_size: NA
d_call: NA
j_call: TRBJ2-5
v_call: TRBV24-1
cdr3_aa: CATSDPPAGAETQYF
cdr3_nt: TGTGCCACCAGTGATCCGCCTGCGGGGGCAGAGACCCAGTACTTC

clone_size: NA
d_call: NA
j_call: TRBJ2-7
v_call: TRBV21-1
cdr3_aa: CASSKGGRLAGSYEQYF
cdr3_nt: TGTGCCAGCAGCAAGGGGGGGCGCCTAGCGGGGTCCTACGAGCAGTACTTC

clone_size: NA
d_call: NA
j_call: TRBJ2-5
v_call: TRBV9
cdr3_aa: CASSPWGVETQYF
cdr3_nt: TGTGCCAGCAGCCCCTGGGGGGTGGAGACCCAGTACTTC

clone_size: NA
d_call: NA
j_call: TRBJ2-1
v_call: TRBV27
cdr3_aa: CASSFPPVNEQFF
cdr3_nt: TGTGCCAGCAGTTTCCCCCCAGTCAATGAGCAGTTCTTC

clone_size: NA
d_call: TRBD1
j_call: TRBJ1-2
v_call: TRBV5-1
cdr3_aa: CASSFRDRGDYGYTF
cdr3_nt: TGCGCCAGCAGCTTCCGGGACAGGGGAGACTATGGCTACACCTTC

clone_size: NA
d_call: NA
j_call: TRBJ1-1
v_call: TRBV6-5
cdr3_aa: CASRFGGLNTEAFF
cdr3_nt: TGTGCCAGCAGGTTTGGGGGCCTGAACACTGAAGCTTTCTTT

clone_size: few
d_call: TRBD2
j_call: TRBJ2-7
v_call: TRBV7-2
cdr3_aa: CASSLNSGETYEQYF
cdr3_nt: TGTGCCAGCAGCTTGAATAGCGGGGAAACCTACGAGCAGTACTTC

clone_size: NA
d_call: NA
j_call: TRBJ1-2
v_call: TRBV6-5
cdr3_aa: CASSYRTPDYGYTF
cdr3_nt: TGTGCCAGCAGTTACCGGACACCGGATTATGGCTACACCTTC

clone_size: NA
d_call: TRBD1
j_call: TRBJ2-1
v_call: TRBV9
cdr3_aa: CASSVVGGGQGSYNEQFF
cdr3_nt: TGTGCCAGCAGCGTAGTAGGGGGAGGACAGGGCTCCTACAATGAGCAGTTCTTC

clone_size: NA
d_call: TRBD2
j_call: TRBJ2-5
v_call: TRBV27
cdr3_aa: CASSLAGLQETQYF
cdr3_nt: TGTGCCAGCAGCCTAGCGGGACTACAAGAGACCCAGTACTTC

clone_size: few
d_call: TRBD2
j_call: TRBJ2-1
v_call: TRBV4-3
cdr3_aa: CASSPILAGPYNEQFF
cdr3_nt: TGCGCCAGCAGCCCAATTTTAGCGGGCCCCTACAATGAGCAGTTCTTC

clone_size: NA
d_call: TRBD2
j_call: TRBJ2-1
v_call: TRBV10-1
cdr3_aa: CASSDPSGGYDEQFF
cdr3_nt: TGCGCCAGCAGTGACCCCAGCGGGGGGTACGATGAGCAGTTCTTC

clone_size: NA
d_call: NA
j_call: TRBJ1-4
v_call: TRBV5-6
cdr3_aa: CASSLGDGRGGEKLFF
cdr3_nt: TGTGCCAGCAGCTTGGGTGACGGCAGGGGTGGAGAAAAACTGTTTTTT

clone_size: NA
d_call: NA
j_call: TRBJ2-1
v_call: TRBV10-3
cdr3_aa: CAISESALTKYNEQFF
cdr3_nt: TGTGCCATCAGTGAGTCGGCCCTTACAAAATACAATGAGCAGTTCTTC

clone_size: NA
d_call: NA
j_call: TRBJ1-1
v_call: TRBV2
cdr3_aa: CASSEVAYTEAFF
cdr3_nt: TGTGCCAGCAGTGAAGTGGCATACACTGAAGCTTTCTTT

clone_size: NA
d_call: TRBD1
j_call: TRBJ2-5
v_call: TRBV9
cdr3_aa: CASSATGIGQETQYF
cdr3_nt: TGTGCCAGCAGCGCGACAGGGATTGGTCAAGAGACCCAGTACTTC

clone_size: NA
d_call: TRBD2
j_call: TRBJ2-2
v_call: TRBV6-6
cdr3_aa: CASSRSLWGTSGRDKRGVTGELFF
cdr3_nt: TGTGCCAGCAGTCGAAGCTTGTGGGGTACTAGCGGGAGGGATAAAAGGGGTGTCACCGGGGAGCTGTTTTTT

clone_size: NA
d_call: NA
j_call: TRBJ2-7
v_call: TRBV6-5
cdr3_aa: CASSYTGSLVYEQYF
cdr3_nt: TGTGCCAGCAGTTATACAGGGTCACTTGTCTACGAGCAGTACTTC

clone_size: NA
d_call: NA
j_call: TRBJ2-7
v_call: TRBV7-8
cdr3_aa: CASSPDSYYEQYF
cdr3_nt: TGTGCCAGCAGCCCGGACAGTTACTACGAGCAGTACTTC

clone_size: NA
d_call: TRBD2
j_call: TRBJ2-1
v_call: TRBV6-4
cdr3_aa: CASSDSRSGGRFF
cdr3_nt: TGTGCCAGCAGTGACTCTCGGTCGGGCGGGAGGTTCTTC

clone_size: NA
d_call: TRBD2
j_call: TRBJ2-5
v_call: TRBV12-3/TRBV12-4
cdr3_aa: CASSRYGTRPHF
cdr3_nt: TGTGCCAGCAGCCGTTATGGGACTAGGCCTCACTTC

clone_size: NA
d_call: TRBD1
j_call: TRBJ2-1
v_call: TRBV5-1
cdr3_aa: CASSLGGTGLYNEQFF
cdr3_nt: TGCGCCAGCAGCTTGGGTGGGACAGGGCTTTACAATGAGCAGTTCTTC

clone_size: NA
d_call: NA
j_call: TRBJ1-1
v_call: TRBV5-6
cdr3_aa: CASSLVRVNTEAFF
cdr3_nt: TGTGCCAGCAGCTTGGTCCGCGTGAACACTGAAGCTTTCTTT

clone_size: NA
d_call: NA
j_call: TRBJ1-5
v_call: TRBV19
cdr3_aa: CASSILGGVNQPQHF
cdr3_nt: TGTGCCAGTAGTATTCTAGGCGGCGTTAATCAGCCCCAGCATTTT

clone_size: NA
d_call: TRBD1
j_call: TRBJ1-6
v_call: TRBV5-1
cdr3_aa: CASSLEGQGMGSPLHF
cdr3_nt: TGCGCCAGCAGCCTTGAGGGACAGGGGATGGGTTCACCCCTCCACTTT